This T cell receptor beta chain was captured by sequencing in a study of T cells after yellow fever vaccination. A single record per CDR3 protein comes from TCRdb applying MiXCR to the 5' RACE reads. The repertoire holds 200,000 to 250,000 distinct CDR3 sequences, with about 3% as singletons. V was cut by 2 bases and J by 6 bases, with 19 bases left in between. The CDR3 loop spans 16 amino acids. Germline CDR1 reads SGHDN; CDR2 reads FVKESK. This chain joins TRBV14 and TRBJ1-2, with no clear D. This TCR came from a man younger than 35 who received the YFV17D yellow fever vaccine. The input for sequencing was CD4+ T cells sorted from PBMCs, taken 10 days after the yellow fever booster vaccination. Here the CDR3 reads CASSQLPPTLGHGYTF. The CDR3, as DNA: TGTGCCAGCAGCCAACTACCCCCGACGCTCGGGCATGGCTACACCTTC.